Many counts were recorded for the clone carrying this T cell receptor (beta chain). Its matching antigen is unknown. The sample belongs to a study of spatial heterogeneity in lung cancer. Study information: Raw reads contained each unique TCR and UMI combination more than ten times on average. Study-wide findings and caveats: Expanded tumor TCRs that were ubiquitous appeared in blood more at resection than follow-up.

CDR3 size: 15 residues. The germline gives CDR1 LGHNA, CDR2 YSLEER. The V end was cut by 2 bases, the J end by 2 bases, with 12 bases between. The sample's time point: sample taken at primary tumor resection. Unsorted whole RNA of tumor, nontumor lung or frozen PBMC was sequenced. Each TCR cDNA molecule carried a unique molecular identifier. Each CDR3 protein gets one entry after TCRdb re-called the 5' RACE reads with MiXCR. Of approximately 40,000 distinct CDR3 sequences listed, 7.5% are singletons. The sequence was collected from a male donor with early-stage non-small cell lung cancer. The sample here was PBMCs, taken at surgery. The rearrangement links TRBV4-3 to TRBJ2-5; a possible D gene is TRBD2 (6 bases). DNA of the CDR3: TGCGCCAGCAGCCAACAAAGGGACTCACAAGAGACCCAGTACTTC. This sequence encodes CASSQQRDSQETQYF.